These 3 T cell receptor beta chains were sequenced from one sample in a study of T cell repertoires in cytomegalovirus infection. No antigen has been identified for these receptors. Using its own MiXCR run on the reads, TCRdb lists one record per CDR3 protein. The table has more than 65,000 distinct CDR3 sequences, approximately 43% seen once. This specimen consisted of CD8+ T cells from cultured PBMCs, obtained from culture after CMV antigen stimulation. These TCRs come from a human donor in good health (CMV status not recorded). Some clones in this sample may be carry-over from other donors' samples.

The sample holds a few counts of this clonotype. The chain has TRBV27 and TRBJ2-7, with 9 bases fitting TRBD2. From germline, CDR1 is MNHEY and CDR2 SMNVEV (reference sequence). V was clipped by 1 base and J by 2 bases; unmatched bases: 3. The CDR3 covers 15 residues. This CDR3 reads CASSLFASGTYEQYF. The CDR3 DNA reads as TGTGCCAGCAGTTTATTCGCTAGCGGGACCTACGAGCAGTACTTC.

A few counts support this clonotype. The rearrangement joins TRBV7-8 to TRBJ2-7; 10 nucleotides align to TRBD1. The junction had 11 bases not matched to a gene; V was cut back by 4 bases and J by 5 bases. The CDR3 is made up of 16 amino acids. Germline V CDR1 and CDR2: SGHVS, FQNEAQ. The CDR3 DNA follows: TGTGCCAGCAGCTCTCGTACGGGACAGGGGTCCCACGAGCAGTACTTC. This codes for CASSSRTGQGSHEQYF.

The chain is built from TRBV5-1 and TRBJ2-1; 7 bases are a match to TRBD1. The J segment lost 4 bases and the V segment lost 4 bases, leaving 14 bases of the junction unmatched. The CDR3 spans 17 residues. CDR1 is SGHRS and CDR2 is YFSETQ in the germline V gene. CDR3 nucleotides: TGCGCCAGCAGCCTATCTACGGGACAGCGACGGTACAATGAGCAGTTCTTC. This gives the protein CASSLSTGQRRYNEQFF.